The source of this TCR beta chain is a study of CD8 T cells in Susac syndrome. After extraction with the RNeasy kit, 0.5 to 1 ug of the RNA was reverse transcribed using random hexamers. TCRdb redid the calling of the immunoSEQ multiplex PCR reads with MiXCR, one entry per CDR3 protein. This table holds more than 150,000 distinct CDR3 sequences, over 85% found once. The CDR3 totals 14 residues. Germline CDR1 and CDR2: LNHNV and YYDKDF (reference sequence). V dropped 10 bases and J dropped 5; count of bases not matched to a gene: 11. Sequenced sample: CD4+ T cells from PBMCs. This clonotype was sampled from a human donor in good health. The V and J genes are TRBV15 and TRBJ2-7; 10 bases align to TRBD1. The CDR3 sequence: CAIRGDRGFHEQYF. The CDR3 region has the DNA TGTGCCATCCGTGGGGACAGGGGTTTCCACGAGCAGTACTTC.